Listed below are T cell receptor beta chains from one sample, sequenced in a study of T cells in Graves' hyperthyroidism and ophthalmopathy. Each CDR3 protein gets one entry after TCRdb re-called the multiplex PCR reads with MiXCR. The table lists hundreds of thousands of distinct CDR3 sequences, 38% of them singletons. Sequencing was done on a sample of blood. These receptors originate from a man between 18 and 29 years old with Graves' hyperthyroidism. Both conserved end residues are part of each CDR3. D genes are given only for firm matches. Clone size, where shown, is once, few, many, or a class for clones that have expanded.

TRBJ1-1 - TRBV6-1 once CASSASATVNTEAFF TGTGCCAGCAGTGCCTCCGCGACGGTGAACACTGAAGCTTTCTTT
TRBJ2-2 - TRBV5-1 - CANSPYRADTGELFF TGCGCCAACAGCCCCTACAGGGCGGACACCGGGGAGCTGTTTTTT
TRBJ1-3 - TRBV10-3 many CAISDQNQGTGNTIYF TGTGCCATCAGTGACCAAAATCAGGGGACAGGAAACACCATATATTTT
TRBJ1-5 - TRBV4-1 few CASSHAVGVGNQPQHF TGCGCCAGCAGCCACGCGGTAGGGGTCGGCAATCAGCCCCAGCATTTT
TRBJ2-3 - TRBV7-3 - CASSPQHGGTDTQYF TGTGCCAGCAGCCCCCAACACGGGGGCACAGATACGCAGTATTTT
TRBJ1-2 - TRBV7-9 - CASSQEGGGNYGYTF TGTGCCAGCAGCCAAGAAGGCGGTGGAAACTATGGCTACACCTTC
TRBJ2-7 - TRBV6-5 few CASSYSGWEQYF TGTGCCAGCAGTTACTCGGGGTGGGAGCAGTACTTC
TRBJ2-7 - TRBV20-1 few CSARRRGTGYEQYF TGCAGTGCTAGGCGAAGGGGGACTGGCTACGAGCAGTACTTC
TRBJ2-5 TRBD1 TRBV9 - CASSVGQGFRETQYF TGTGCCAGCAGCGTGGGACAGGGGTTTCGAGAGACCCAGTACTTC
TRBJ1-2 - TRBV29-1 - CSAFRGSGYTF TGCAGCGCCTTCCGGGGGTCTGGCTACACCTTC
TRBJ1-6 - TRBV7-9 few CASSLKLGDSPLHF TGTGCCAGCAGCTTAAAGTTGGGGGATTCACCCCTCCACTTT
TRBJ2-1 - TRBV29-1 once CGLRSEGYNEQFF TGCGGCCTAAGGAGCGAGGGGTACAATGAGCAGTTCTTC
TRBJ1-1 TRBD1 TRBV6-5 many CATGGAFF TGTGCCACAGGGGGAGCTTTCTTT
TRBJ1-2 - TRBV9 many CASYSEDGYTF TGTGCCAGCTACTCGGAGGATGGCTACACCTTC
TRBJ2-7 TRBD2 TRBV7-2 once CASSFLAGAEQYF TGTGCCAGCAGCTTCCTAGCGGGAGCCGAGCAGTACTTC
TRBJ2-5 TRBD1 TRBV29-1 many CSVEPWTGGETQYF TGCAGCGTTGAACCCTGGACAGGCGGGGAGACCCAGTACTTC
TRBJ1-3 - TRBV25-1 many CASSDDGNTIYF TGTGCCAGCAGCGATGATGGAAACACCATATATTTT
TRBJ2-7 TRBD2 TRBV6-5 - CASSATSGRAREQYF TGTGCCAGCAGTGCAACTAGCGGGAGGGCCCGGGAGCAGTACTTC
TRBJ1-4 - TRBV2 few CASSPEGGAGNNEKLFF TGTGCCAGCAGCCCCGAGGGGGGCGCAGGGAACAATGAAAAACTGTTTTTT
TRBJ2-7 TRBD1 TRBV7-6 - CASTPSPEDRNHEQYF TGTGCCAGCACCCCCTCCCCCGAGGACAGGAACCACGAGCAGTACTTC
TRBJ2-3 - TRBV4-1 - CASSRTGLGSTDTQYF TGCGCCAGCAGCCGCACAGGGTTGGGGAGCACAGATACGCAGTATTTT
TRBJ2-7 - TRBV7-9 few CASTLTQGGVYEQYF TGTGCCAGCACCCTAACCCAGGGAGGAGTTTACGAGCAGTACTTC
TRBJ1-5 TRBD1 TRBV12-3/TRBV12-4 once CASSSTGWGNQPQHF TGTGCCAGCAGTTCGACAGGGTGGGGGAATCAGCCCCAGCATTTT
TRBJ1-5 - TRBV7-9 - CASSQDLTGGNQPQHF TGTGCCAGCAGCCAAGATCTGACGGGGGGCAATCAGCCCCAGCATTTT
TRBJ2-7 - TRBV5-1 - CASREGSNEQYF TGCGCCAGCAGGGAAGGTTCGAACGAGCAGTACTTC
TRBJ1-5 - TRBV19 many CASSTVQGYNQPQHF TGTGCCAGTAGTACCGTCCAGGGGTACAATCAGCCCCAGCATTTT
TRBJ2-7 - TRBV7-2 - CASSAFGNEQYF TGTGCCAGCAGCGCCTTTGGGAACGAGCAGTACTTC
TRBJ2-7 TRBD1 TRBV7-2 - CASSSAVGQYYEQYF TGTGCCAGCAGCTCAGCGGTGGGACAGTACTACGAGCAGTACTTC
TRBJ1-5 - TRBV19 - CASSIVGQRGGRQPQHF TGTGCCAGTAGTATAGTCGGGCAACGCGGGGGCAGACAGCCCCAGCATTTT
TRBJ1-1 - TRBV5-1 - CASSPRGAQEAFF TGCGCCAGCAGCCCGAGGGGGGCGCAGGAAGCTTTCTTT
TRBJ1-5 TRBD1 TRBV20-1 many CSANGQGQQPQHF TGCAGTGCTAACGGACAGGGTCAACAGCCCCAGCATTTT
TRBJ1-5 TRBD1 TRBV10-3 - CATGTGDKPQHF TGTGCCACCGGGACAGGGGACAAGCCCCAGCATTTT
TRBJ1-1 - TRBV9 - CASSVDGHNTEAFF TGTGCCAGCAGCGTAGATGGTCACAACACTGAAGCTTTCTTT
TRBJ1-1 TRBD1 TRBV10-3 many CAIGTEGDNTEAFF TGTGCCATCGGGACAGAGGGGGATAACACTGAAGCTTTCTTT
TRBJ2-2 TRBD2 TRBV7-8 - CASSLGLAGRELFF TGTGCCAGCAGCTTAGGACTAGCGGGAAGGGAGCTGTTTTTT
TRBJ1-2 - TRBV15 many CATSRDSTGGSYGYTF TGTGCCACCAGCAGAGATTCAACAGGAGGAAGCTATGGCTACACCTTC
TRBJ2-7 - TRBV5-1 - CASSQVKSYEQYF TGCGCCAGCAGCCAAGTTAAATCCTACGAGCAGTACTTC
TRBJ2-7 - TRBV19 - CAISGISYEQYF TGTGCCATTAGCGGAATCTCCTACGAGCAGTACTTC
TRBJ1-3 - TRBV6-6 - CASSYGQRNTIYF TGTGCCAGCAGTTACGGGCAGAGGAACACCATATATTTT
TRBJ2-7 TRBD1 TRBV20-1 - CSASRGTGIHEQYF TGCAGTGCTTCCCGCGGGACAGGGATCCACGAGCAGTACTTC
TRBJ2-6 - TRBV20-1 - CSARPGTGANVLTF TGCAGTGCTAGACCTGGGACTGGGGCCAACGTCCTGACTTTC
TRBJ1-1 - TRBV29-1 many CSGGNTEAFF TGCAGCGGCGGGAACACTGAAGCTTTCTTT